These 21 T cell receptor beta chains were sequenced from one sample in a study of OX40 agonist ivuxolimab in advanced cancers. Assay used: immunoSEQ multiplex PCR; TCRdb lists only in-frame clones, some missing. The data show roughly 61,000 clones, approximately 75% seen once. The starting material was CD4+ or CD8+ T cells sorted from blood, obtained in a trial of the OX40 agonist ivuxolimab. The receptor set was obtained from an adult with an advanced solid tumor such as melanoma, head and neck, liver or kidney cancer.

The rearrangement links TRBV4-1 to TRBJ2-3; possible D gene TRBD2, 5 bases. The CDR3 covers 16 residues. The germline gives CDR1 MGHRA, CDR2 YSYEKL. Trimming pared 0 bases from V and 6 bases from J, leaving 16 bases between. CDR3 in DNA: TGCGCCAGCAGCCAAGATGTTATGGCTAGCTGGGATACGCAGTATTTT. Translation: CASSQDVMASWDTQYF.

The chain employs TRBV10-3 and TRBJ2-2; D is possibly TRBD1 (5 bases). In germline, CDR1 is ENHRY, CDR2 SYGVKD. The CDR3 is 18 amino acids. Trimming cost V 4 bases and J 5 bases, with 23 bases left between them. For the CDR3, the DNA is TGTGCCATCAGTGTAATTCAGGGTACGGGCGATCGAACCGGGGAGCTGTTTTTT. This sequence encodes CAISVIQGTGDRTGELFF.

The chain carries TRBV7-9 and TRBJ1-5, with D perhaps TRBD1 (5 bases). The V and J ends lost 3 bases and 3 bases respectively, with 9 bases between them. This CDR3 comprises 14 residues. The germline V gene has CDR1 SEHNR and CDR2 FQNEAQ (reference sequence). DNA for the CDR3: TGTGCCAGCAGCTTGGGACGGATCAATCAGCCCCAGCATTTT. This codes for CASSLGRINQPQHF.

J is TRBJ1-1 and V is TRBV7-9, with D perhaps TRBD1 (5 bases). Deletions cut 6 bases from V and 0 bases from J, with 11 bases between. Germline assignment: CDR1 SEHNR and CDR2 FQNEAQ (reference sequence). CDR3 length equals 14 residues. The DNA for the CDR3 is TGTGCCAGCAGAGTCGACAGTATGAACACTGAAGCTTTCTTT. This translates into CASRVDSMNTEAFF.

This chain uses TRBV29-1 with TRBJ2-5; TRBD2 matches 8 bases. J lost 5 bases, V lost 6 bases, and 11 bases had no gene match. Per the germline V gene, CDR1 is SQVTM and CDR2 is ANQGSEA. The CDR3 is 14 amino acids. The CDR3 DNA reads TGCAGCGTGAACGGGGGGGCCCGGGCGGAGACCCAGTACTTC. Its translation: CSVNGGARAETQYF.

The chain couples TRBV7-3 to TRBJ2-3; D may be TRBD2 (5 bases). The V gene lost 2 bases and the J gene lost 4 bases, with 13 bases spanning the gap. Germline values: CDR1 SGHTA, CDR2 FQGTGA. The CDR3 covers 15 residues. This CDR3 is CASSLLGSGADTQYF. The CDR3 region has the DNA TGTGCCAGCAGCTTATTGGGTTCCGGGGCAGATACGCAGTATTTT. Combining the CDR3 with reference TRBV7-3 and TRBJ2-3 gives the whole variable domain GAGVSQTPSNKVTEKGKYVELRCDPISGHTALYWYRQSLGQGPEFLIYFQGTGAADDSGLPNDRFFAVRPEGSVSTLKIQRTERGDSAVYLCASSLLGSGADTQYFGPGTRLTVL.

The rearrangement links TRBV5-1 to TRBJ2-2; 7 bases line up with TRBD1. The germline gives CDR1 SGHRS, CDR2 YFSETQ. The length of the CDR3 is 15 residues. V dropped 4 bases and J dropped 4; count of bases not matched to a gene: 7. CDR3 nucleotides: TGCGCCAGCAGCCTAACAGGGGTTGGCACCGGGGAGCTGTTTTTT. Translation: CASSLTGVGTGELFF.

V and J are TRBV19 and TRBJ2-2, with D perhaps matching TRBD1 (6 bases). This CDR3 has 14 residues. Germline values: CDR1 LNHDA, CDR2 SQIVND (reference sequence). V lost 10 bases and J lost 1, with 13 bases in between. The CDR3 loop reads CATKDSQNTGELFF. Written as DNA, the CDR3 is TGTGCCACCAAGGACAGCCAGAACACCGGGGAGCTGTTTTTT.

The V and J genes are TRBV28 and TRBJ1-2; 11 nucleotides match TRBD1. This CDR3 is 16 amino acids long. The germline V gene encodes CDR1 MDHEN and CDR2 SYDVKM. Trimming took 4 bases from V and 4 from J; bases not matched to a gene: 8. The CDR3, as DNA: TGTGCCAGCAGTTCGCCGGGACAGGGGGTCAGCTATGGCTACACCTTC. It codes for CASSSPGQGVSYGYTF.

V gene TRBV6-5 combines with J gene TRBJ2-3; 7 bases are shared with TRBD1. This CDR3 is 13 amino acids long. Germline trimming cut 7 bases from V and 5 bases from J; bases unmatched to any gene: 6. The germline V gene encodes CDR1 MNHEY and CDR2 SVGAGI. This chain's CDR3 is CASTPSGGDTQYF. DNA of the CDR3: TGTGCCAGCACCCCATCAGGGGGAGATACGCAGTATTTT.

This clone has only a few counts. The chain is built from TRBV19 and TRBJ1-5; no definite D call. CDR3 length: 17 amino acids. Trimming took 3 bases from V and 3 from J, leaving 18 bases between them. Germline V gene lookup returns CDR1 LNHDA and CDR2 SQIVND (reference sequence). CDR3 sequence: CASSIPGAQRPNQPQHF. The CDR3 DNA is TGTGCCAGTAGTATTCCCGGCGCGCAGAGGCCCAATCAGCCCCAGCATTTT. Looking up the rest from reference TRBV19 and TRBJ1-5 gives the full variable domain: DGGITQSPKYLFRKEGQNVTLSCEQNLNHDAMYWYRQDPGQGLRLIYYSQIVNDFQKGDIAEGYSVSREKKESFPLTVTSAQKNPTAFYLCASSIPGAQRPNQPQHFGDGTRLSIL.

The chain combines TRBV4-2 with TRBJ2-6; unclear D gene. This CDR3 comprises 16 residues. Germline CDR1 and CDR2: LGHNA and YNFKEQ. V was clipped by 1 base and J by 0 bases, with 7 bases between them. CDR3 amino acids: CASSQVLSSGANVLTF. DNA of the CDR3: TGTGCCAGCAGCCAAGTCCTTAGCTCTGGGGCCAACGTCCTGACTTTC.

The chain uses TRBV7-2 and TRBJ1-2; TRBD1 is a possible D gene (6 bases). The CDR3 totals 14 residues. Trimming took 5 bases from V and 0 from J, leaving 10 bases between them. Germline CDR1 SGHTA, CDR2 FQGNSA. In DNA form, the CDR3 reads TGTGCCAGCAGCCTGGACAGAACTAACTATGGCTACACCTTC. This codes for CASSLDRTNYGYTF.

This clone is categorized as medium-sized. The chain recombines TRBV7-9 with TRBJ2-1; TRBD1 aligns across 10 bases. J was trimmed by 5 bases and V by 7 bases; bases with no gene match: 5. CDR3 size: 14 residues. The germline V gene encodes CDR1 SEHNR and CDR2 FQNEAQ (reference sequence). CDR3: CASMRDRGHNEQFF. Written as DNA, the CDR3 is TGTGCCAGCATGCGAGACAGGGGGCACAATGAGCAGTTCTTC.

The V gene is TRBV18, the J gene TRBJ1-5; no reliable D call. V was cut by 2 bases and J by 4 bases, with 9 bases left in between. In germline, CDR1 is KGHSH, CDR2 LQKENI. This CDR3 is built from 14 residues. The CDR3: CASSPNEGNQPQHF. CDR3 bases: TGTGCCAGCTCACCAAATGAGGGTAATCAGCCCCAGCATTTT.

The chain links TRBV2 to TRBJ1-2; TRBD1 might be the D (6 bases). V shed 6 bases and J shed 4 bases, with 12 bases lying between them. The V gene's germline CDR1 is SNHLY and CDR2 FYNNEI. This CDR3 is built from 13 residues. Written as DNA, the CDR3 is TGTGCCAGCAGGGTGTGGGGGGCCTATGGCTACACCTTC. Its protein is CASRVWGAYGYTF.

This clone was found once. This sequence joins TRBV4-1 and TRBJ2-5; TRBD2 matches at 8 bases. The germline gives CDR1 MGHRA, CDR2 YSYEKL. CDR3 size: 14 residues. With 2 bases clipped from V and 4 bases from J, the junction kept 3 bases outside the gene matches. In DNA form, the CDR3 reads TGCGCCAGCAGCCAATCAAGCGGGGGAGAGACCCAGTACTTC. Protein product: CASSQSSGGETQYF.

In its sample, this clone was seen once. This chain connects TRBV12-5 to TRBJ2-5; the D is unclear. This CDR3 comprises 14 residues. Germline CDR1 LGHNT, CDR2 FRNRAP. V shed 2 bases and J shed 2 bases, with 9 bases lying between them. CDR3 sequence reads: CASGLSRPQETQYF. CDR3 sequence (DNA): TGTGCTAGTGGTTTGTCCAGGCCGCAAGAGACCCAGTACTTC.

Comment on this clone: An end of the junction differs from the germline gene, which may be a read error. The chain recombines TRBV6-1 with TRBJ2-5; 8 bases agree with TRBD2. CDR1 and CDR2 from the germline V gene are MNHNS and SASEGT. The CDR3 contains 15 residues. The CDR3 spells CASREAGVLGETQYF. The CDR3 DNA reads as TGTGCCAGCAGAGAAGCGGGGGTGCTCGGGGAGACCCAGTACTTC.

This rearrangement joins TRBV6-6 to TRBJ1-5; D unresolved. The CDR3 consists of 11 residues. Germline assignment: CDR1 MNHNY and CDR2 SVGAGI (reference sequence). The V and J ends lost 5 bases and 5 bases respectively, with 4 bases between them. Written as DNA, the CDR3 is TGTGCCAGCAGTCCAGATCAGCCCCAGCATTTT. It is translated as CASSPDQPQHF.

This chain joins TRBV9 and TRBJ2-3; 10 bases fit TRBD2. The CDR3 is 19 amino acids. CDR1 is SGDLS, CDR2 YYNGEE, per germline. The V gene end was trimmed by 3 bases and the J gene end by 3 bases; junction bases not matched to a gene: 16. CDR3 amino acids: CASSEDLAGDLFSTDTQYF. The CDR3 nucleotides read TGTGCCAGCAGCGAAGACCTAGCGGGGGATCTTTTCAGTACAGATACGCAGTATTTT.